These T cell receptor beta chains were read from a single sample in a study of OX40 agonist ivuxolimab in advanced cancers. Using immunoSEQ multiplex PCR, the repertoire was profiled, and TCRdb retains in-frame clones only, with some absent. The sample yields tens of thousands of clones, roughly 84% seen once. The material was CD4+ or CD8+ T cells sorted from blood, obtained in a trial of the OX40 agonist ivuxolimab. These receptors came from an adult with an advanced solid tumor such as melanoma, head and neck, liver or kidney cancer. Each CDR3 is given with its conserved first and last residue. D genes are given only for firm matches. Not every row has a clone size; where given, it reads once, few, many or a size class.

j_gene | abundance | v_gene | d_gene | CDR3aa | CDR3nt
TRBJ1-6 | . | TRBV6-6 | . | CASSSPGNSPLHF | TGTGCCAGCAGTAGTCCAGGGAATTCACCCCTCCACTTT
TRBJ1-2 | . | TRBV7-9 | . | CTSSLQQGGYTF | TGTACCAGCAGCTTACAACAGGGTGGCTACACCTTC
TRBJ2-3 | once | TRBV5-1 | TRBD2 | CASRTAGGYTQYF | TGCGCCAGCAGGACAGCGGGAGGCTATACGCAGTATTTT
TRBJ2-7 | . | TRBV28 | TRBD2 | CASRPGLAGGRYEQYF | TGTGCCAGCAGACCAGGACTAGCGGGAGGGCGCTACGAGCAGTACTTC
TRBJ1-1 | . | TRBV9 | TRBD1 | CASSPQTGVNTEAFF | TGTGCCAGCAGCCCTCAGACAGGGGTGAACACTGAAGCTTTCTTT
TRBJ1-1 | . | TRBV5-4 | TRBD1 | CASSRGQRESGNTEAFF | TGTGCCAGCAGCAGGGGACAGAGAGAGAGTGGGAACACTGAAGCTTTCTTT
TRBJ1-5 | few | TRBV30 | . | CAFTGNGNQPQHF | TGTGCCTTTACAGGGAATGGCAATCAGCCCCAGCATTTT
TRBJ2-5 | . | TRBV18 | . | CASSPGASVTETQYF | TGTGCCAGCTCACCTGGGGCGTCAGTCACTGAGACCCAGTACTTC
TRBJ2-1 | . | TRBV19 | . | CASSPDWSSYNEQFF | TGTGCCAGTAGTCCGGACTGGAGCTCCTACAATGAGCAGTTCTTC
TRBJ1-5 | . | TRBV28 | . | CASSFTARSQPQHF | TGTGCCAGCAGTTTCACTGCCCGCAGCCAGCCCCAGCATTTT
TRBJ1-1 | . | TRBV11-2 | . | CASSLVQRAFF | TGTGCCAGCAGCTTAGTACAAAGAGCTTTCTTT
TRBJ2-1 | . | TRBV28 | TRBD1 | CASRLDRVDEQFF | TGTGCCAGCAGATTAGACAGGGTCGATGAGCAGTTCTTC
TRBJ2-7 | . | TRBV15 | TRBD2 | CATSRDRGTSLYYEQYF | TGTGCCACCAGCAGAGATAGAGGGACTAGCCTTTACTACGAGCAGTACTTC
TRBJ2-2 | few | TRBV5-1 | . | CASSLVLRTLANTGELFF | TGCGCCAGCAGCTTGGTTCTGCGGACACTGGCGAACACCGGGGAGCTGTTTTTT
TRBJ2-1 | . | TRBV29-1 | . | CSVERFEAVQFF | TGCAGCGTTGAAAGGTTCGAGGCGGTGCAGTTCTTC
TRBJ2-5 | . | TRBV5-1 | . | CASSLVVPGTQYF | TGCGCCAGCAGCTTGGTTGTGCCTGGGACCCAGTACTTC
TRBJ2-2 | once | TRBV19 | TRBD1 | CASSLRQGSRTGELFF | TGTGCCAGTAGTCTCCGACAGGGGAGTCGAACCGGGGAGCTGTTTTTT
TRBJ2-1 | . | TRBV19 | TRBD1 | CASSRDRGIEQFF | TGTGCCAGTAGTAGGGACAGGGGGATTGAGCAGTTCTTC
TRBJ1-2 | few | TRBV5-1 | TRBD1 | CASSLVGTDGYTF | TGCGCCAGCAGCTTGGTCGGGACAGATGGCTACACCTTC
TRBJ2-2 | . | TRBV7-3 | . | CASSLGGQNTGELFF | TGTGCCAGCAGCTTAGGCGGCCAAAACACCGGGGAGCTGTTTTTT
TRBJ2-2 | . | TRBV5-6 | . | CASSLLGAGELFF | TGTGCCAGCAGCTTGTTGGGGGCCGGGGAGCTGTTTTTT
TRBJ1-4 | . | TRBV6-1 | . | CASSVPPGRTNEKLFF | TGTGCCAGCAGTGTACCACCGGGACGGACTAATGAAAAACTGTTTTTT
TRBJ2-7 | . | TRBV5-1 | . | CASSFGASYEQYF | TGCGCCAGCAGCTTTGGGGCCTCCTACGAGCAGTACTTC
TRBJ2-2 | . | TRBV28 | . | CASSPTYGELFF | TGTGCCAGCAGTCCGACCTACGGGGAGCTGTTTTTT
TRBJ2-5 | . | TRBV2 | TRBD2 | CASSEARLAGETQYF | TGTGCCAGCAGTGAAGCACGACTAGCGGGGGAGACCCAGTACTTC
TRBJ1-2 | . | TRBV28 | TRBD1 | CASSPGGSNYGYTF | TGTGCCAGCAGCCCAGGGGGCTCTAACTATGGCTACACCTTC
TRBJ2-7 | once | TRBV19 | TRBD1 | CASSASGQAYEQYF | TGTGCCAGTAGTGCCTCGGGACAGGCTTACGAGCAGTACTTC
TRBJ2-7 | . | TRBV7-2 | TRBD1 | CASSLDSRTGGSYEQYF | TGTGCCAGCAGCTTAGATAGTAGGACAGGGGGCTCCTACGAGCAGTACTTC
TRBJ2-1 | . | TRBV7-2 | . | CASSLRGPTYNEQFF | TGTGCCAGCAGCCTCCGAGGCCCCACCTACAATGAGCAGTTCTTC
TRBJ2-5 | . | TRBV5-1 | . | CASSTRTGEGETQYF | TGCGCCAGCAGCACCAGAACAGGTGAGGGGGAGACCCAGTACTTC
TRBJ1-2 | . | TRBV6-6 | . | CASTSGVRGYTF | TGTGCCAGCACGAGTGGGGTCCGGGGCTACACCTTC
TRBJ2-2 | . | TRBV5-1 | . | CASSLRMTGELFF | TGCGCCAGCAGCTTGCGGATGACCGGGGAGCTGTTTTTT
TRBJ2-5 | . | TRBV6-5 | . | CASSYSRETQYF | TGTGCCAGCAGTTACTCCCGTGAGACCCAGTACTTC
TRBJ1-1 | . | TRBV15 | . | CATSRAHGTKSMNTEAFF | TGTGCCACCAGCAGAGCCCACGGGACAAAGTCAATGAACACTGAAGCTTTCTTT
TRBJ1-1 | once | TRBV18 | . | CASSPLTGQNTEAFF | TGTGCCAGCTCACCTCTAACAGGGCAAAACACTGAAGCTTTCTTT
TRBJ1-1 | . | TRBV5-4 | . | CASSFQGNTEAFF | TGTGCCAGCAGCTTTCAGGGGAACACTGAAGCTTTCTTT
TRBJ2-3 | . | TRBV5-1 | . | CASRVGSTDTQYF | TGCGCCAGCAGAGTCGGGAGCACAGATACGCAGTATTTT